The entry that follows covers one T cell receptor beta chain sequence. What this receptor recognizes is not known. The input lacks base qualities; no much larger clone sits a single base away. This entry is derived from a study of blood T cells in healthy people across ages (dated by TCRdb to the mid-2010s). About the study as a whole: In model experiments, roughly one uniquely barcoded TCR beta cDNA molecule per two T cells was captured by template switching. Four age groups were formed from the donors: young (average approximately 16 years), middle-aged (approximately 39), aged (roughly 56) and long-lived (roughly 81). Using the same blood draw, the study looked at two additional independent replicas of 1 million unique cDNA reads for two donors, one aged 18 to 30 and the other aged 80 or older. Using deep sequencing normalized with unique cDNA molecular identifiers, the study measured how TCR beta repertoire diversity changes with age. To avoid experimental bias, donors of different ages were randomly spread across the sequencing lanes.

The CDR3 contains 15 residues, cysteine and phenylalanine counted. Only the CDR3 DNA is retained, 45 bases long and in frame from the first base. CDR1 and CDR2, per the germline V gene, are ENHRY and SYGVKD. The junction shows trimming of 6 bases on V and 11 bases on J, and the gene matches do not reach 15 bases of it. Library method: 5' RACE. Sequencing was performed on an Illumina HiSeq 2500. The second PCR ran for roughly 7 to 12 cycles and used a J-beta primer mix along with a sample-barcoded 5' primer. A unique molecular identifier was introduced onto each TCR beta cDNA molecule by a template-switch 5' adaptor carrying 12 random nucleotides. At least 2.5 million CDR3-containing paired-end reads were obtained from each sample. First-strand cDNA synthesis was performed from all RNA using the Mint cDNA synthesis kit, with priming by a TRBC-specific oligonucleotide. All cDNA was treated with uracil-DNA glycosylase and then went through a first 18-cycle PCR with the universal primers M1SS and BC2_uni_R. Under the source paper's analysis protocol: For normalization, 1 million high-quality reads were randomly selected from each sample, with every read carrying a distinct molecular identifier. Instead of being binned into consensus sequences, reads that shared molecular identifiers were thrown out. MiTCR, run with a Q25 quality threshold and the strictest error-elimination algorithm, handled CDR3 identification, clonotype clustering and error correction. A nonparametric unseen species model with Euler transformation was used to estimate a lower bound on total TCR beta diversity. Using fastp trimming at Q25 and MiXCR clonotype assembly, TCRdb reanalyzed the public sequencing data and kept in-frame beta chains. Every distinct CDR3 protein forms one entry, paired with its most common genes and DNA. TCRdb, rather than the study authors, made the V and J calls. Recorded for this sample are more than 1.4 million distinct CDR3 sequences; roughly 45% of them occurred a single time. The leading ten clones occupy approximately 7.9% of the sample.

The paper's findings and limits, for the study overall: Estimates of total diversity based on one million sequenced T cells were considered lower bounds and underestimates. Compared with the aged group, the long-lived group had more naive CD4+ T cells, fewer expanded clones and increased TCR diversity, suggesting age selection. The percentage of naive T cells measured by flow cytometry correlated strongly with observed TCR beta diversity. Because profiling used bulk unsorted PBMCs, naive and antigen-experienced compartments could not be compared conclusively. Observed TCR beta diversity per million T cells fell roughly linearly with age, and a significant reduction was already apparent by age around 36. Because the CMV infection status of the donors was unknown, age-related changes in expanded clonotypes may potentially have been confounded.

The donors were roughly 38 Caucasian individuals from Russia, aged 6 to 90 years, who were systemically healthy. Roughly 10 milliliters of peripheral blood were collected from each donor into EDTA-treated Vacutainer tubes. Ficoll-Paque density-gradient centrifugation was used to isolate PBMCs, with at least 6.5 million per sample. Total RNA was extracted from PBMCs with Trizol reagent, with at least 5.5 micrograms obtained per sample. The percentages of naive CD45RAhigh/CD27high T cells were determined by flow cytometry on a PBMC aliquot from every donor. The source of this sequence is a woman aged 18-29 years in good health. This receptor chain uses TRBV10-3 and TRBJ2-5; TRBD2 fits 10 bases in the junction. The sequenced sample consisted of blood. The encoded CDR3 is CAISPTSGAMGEQYF. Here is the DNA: TGTGCCATCAGCCCCACTAGCGGGGCGATGGGGGAGCAGTACTTC.